Described below is a single TCR beta chain sequence and its context. What it binds is unknown. CDR3 length: 16 residues. Germline assignment: CDR1 LNHNV and CDR2 YYDKDF (reference sequence). The V end was cut by 2 bases, the J end by 5 bases, with 17 bases between. Through a sample-barcoded 5' primer and a J-beta primer mix, a second PCR was run for roughly 6 to 11 cycles. Researchers report that each sample yielded at least 3 million CDR3-containing paired-end reads. TCRdb re-called the 5' RACE reads with MiXCR, one entry per CDR3 protein. The top ten hold about a quarter of the sample, which has roughly 830,000 distinct CDR3 sequences, approximately 65% seen once. The data are from a study of blood T cells in healthy people across ages. Study observations and caveats: Naive CD4+ cells and diversity were both higher in long-lived donors than in aged donors.

The chain is built from TRBV15 and TRBJ2-3, with D maybe TRBD1 (6 bases). The sequencing input was blood. This clonotype originated in a man aged 30 to 39 in good health. The CDR3: CATSRRQAAAGDTQYF. The CDR3 DNA reads TGTGCCACCAGCAGACGACAGGCCGCGGCAGGAGATACGCAGTATTTT.